The T cell receptor beta chain under discussion was sequenced for a study of shared T cell receptors in the human thymus. To note about this clone: Within the sample, other DNA sequences also encode this same CDR3.

Unmatched junction bases numbered 5, after V lost 5 bases and J lost 3 bases. Per the germline V gene, CDR1 is SGHTA and CDR2 is FQGNSA. The CDR3 extends over 14 amino acids. The table came from immunoSEQ multiplex PCR; TCRdb's copy has only in-frame clones and leaves some out. The sample consists of under 850,000 clones, 88% of them appearing once. These data are also associated with another study on human thymus T cells. From that paper: Healthy Finnish infants having corrective surgery for congenital heart defects served as donors. Resections obtained during corrective heart surgery supplied the thymus tissue. Unrelated individuals were reported by related research to share highly overlapping thymic repertoires.

The origin of this receptor is a boy less than two years old with a congenital heart defect. This chain links TRBV7-2 with TRBJ2-3; 7 bases map to TRBD2. The source material was thymocytes. The CDR3 nucleotides are TGTGCCAGCAGCCCCCGACTAGCAACAGATACGCAGTATTTT. Protein sequence: CASSPRLATDTQYF. The full variable domain, in which reference TRBV7-2 and TRBJ2-3 provide the parts outside the CDR3, is GAGVSQSPSNKVTEKGKDVELRCDPISGHTALYWYRQSLGQGLEFLIYFQGNSAPDKSGLPSDRFSAERTGGSVSTLTIQRTQQEDSAVYLCASSPRLATDTQYFGPGTRLTVL.